Following are 11 T cell receptor beta chains from one sample sequenced in a study of shared clonotypes between healthy human individuals. TCRdb keeps only in-frame clones here, not all; method: immunoSEQ multiplex PCR. The table shows about 340,000 clones, with 73% occurring only once. The sequenced material came from memory CD4+ T cells sorted from blood. Noted subset: CD45RA-negative fraction. Receptors were obtained from a man aged 30-40 years in good health.

The chain employs TRBV5-1 and TRBJ2-3, with TRBD2 identical over 8 bases. CDR3 size: 16 residues. V trimming: 0 bases; J trimming: 0 bases; junction bases outside the gene matches: 3. Germline CDR1 is SGHRS and CDR2 is YFSETQ. CDR3: CASSLGAGGSTDTQYF. The CDR3 DNA sequence: TGCGCCAGCAGCTTGGGGGCGGGAGGAAGCACAGATACGCAGTATTTT.

This chain links TRBV6-1 with TRBJ1-2; TRBD1 matches 7 bases. CDR3 size: 15 residues. From germline, CDR1 is MNHNS and CDR2 SASEGT. The V segment lost 2 bases and the J segment 0 bases; nucleotides outside the gene matches: 3. The CDR3 loop reads CASSEPGTANYGYTF. The CDR3 region has the DNA TGTGCCAGCAGTGAACCCGGGACAGCTAACTATGGCTACACCTTC.

The chain combines TRBV19 with TRBJ2-3; 7 positions match TRBD2. Trimming cost V 9 bases and J 6 bases; bases outside gene matches: 9. Germline CDR1 is LNHDA and CDR2 is SQIVND (reference sequence). This CDR3 region has 13 residues. CDR3 nucleotide sequence: TGTGCCAGCGGGGGGAGCTCGTTCGATACGCAGTATTTT. Residues: CASGGSSFDTQYF. The full variable domain, with the rest looked up from reference TRBV19 and TRBJ2-3, is DGGITQSPKYLFRKEGQNVTLSCEQNLNHDAMYWYRQDPGQGLRLIYYSQIVNDFQKGDIAEGYSVSREKKESFPLTVTSAQKNPTAFYLCASGGSSFDTQYFGPGTRLTVL.

The V call is TRBV30, the J call TRBJ2-5; 11 bases are shared with TRBD1. CDR3 length equals 15 residues. Germline lookup yields CDR1 GTSNPN and CDR2 SVGIG (reference sequence). The trim removed 1 base at V and 5 bases at J, leaving 6 bases unmatched. CDR3 DNA sequence: TGTGCCTGGAGTGGGGACAGGGGGAGCGGGGAGACCCAGTACTTC. It is translated as CAWSGDRGSGETQYF.

This rearrangement joins TRBV9 to TRBJ2-2, with a weak D call TRBD2 (6 bases). Germline V CDR1 and CDR2: SGDLS, YYNGEE. Trimming took 0 bases from V and 6 from J, leaving 9 bases between them. The CDR3 contains 14 residues. The CDR3 DNA reads as TGTGCCAGCAGCGTAGGTGGGGAGGCCGGGGAGCTGTTTTTT. Translating it yields CASSVGGEAGELFF.

The gene calls are TRBV19 and TRBJ2-7; TRBD2 aligns across 11 bases. The CDR3 spans 16 residues. Germline V gives CDR1 LNHDA, CDR2 SQIVND (reference sequence). V lost 5 bases, J lost 4 bases, and 10 bases stayed unmatched. CDR3 nucleotides: TGTGCCAGTAGTCTTACTAGCGGGAGTAAGGTTTACGAGCAGTACTTC. This gives the protein CASSLTSGSKVYEQYF.

The chain joins TRBV7-2 to TRBJ1-4; D ambiguous. Per the germline V gene, CDR1 is SGHTA and CDR2 is FQGNSA. V was trimmed by 8 bases and J by 1 base, leaving 11 bases between them. CDR3 length: 14 amino acids. CDR3 sequence (DNA): TGTGCCAGCTCGCAGAGTCGAACTAATGAAAAACTGTTTTTT. This translates into CASSQSRTNEKLFF.

The CDR3 loop reads CSARDDGYTF. The DNA for the CDR3 is TGCAGTGCTAGGGATGATGGCTACACCTTC. The chain joins TRBV20-1 to TRBJ1-2, with no clear D. The ends were cut back, 3 bases at V and 6 bases at J, with 5 bases in the middle. CDR1 and CDR2 from the germline V gene are DFQATT and SNEGSKA (reference sequence). The CDR3 consists of 10 residues.

The rearrangement uses TRBV5-1 and TRBJ1-1, with D maybe TRBD1 (5 bases). The V gene's germline CDR1 is SGHRS and CDR2 YFSETQ. This CDR3 has 15 residues. The V end lost 4 bases, the J end lost 0 bases, and 13 bases lay between the germline ends. This chain's CDR3 is CASSPRTGMNTEAFF. CDR3 DNA: TGCGCCAGCAGCCCGAGAACAGGCATGAACACTGAAGCTTTCTTT.

The chain has TRBV7-2 and TRBJ2-7, with D perhaps given as TRBD1 or TRBD2 (5 bases each). The CDR3 sequence is 19 residues long. In germline, CDR1 is SGHTA, CDR2 FQGNSA. The V end lost 1 base, the J end lost 0 bases, and 22 bases lay between the germline ends. The CDR3 nucleotides are TGTGCCAGCAGCTTAGATGGTAGGGGTTTGTCAGGGAGCTCCTACGAGCAGTACTTC. This codes for CASSLDGRGLSGSSYEQYF.

A note on this clone: This likely stems from a read error, as it lies one base from a far larger clone. The J gene is TRBJ2-7, the V gene TRBV2, with 7 bases lining up with TRBD1. CDR1 is SNHLY, CDR2 FYNNEI, per germline. The CDR3 length is 10 residues. Trimming removed 10 bases from V and 12 bases from J; junction bases left unmatched: 9. The chain's CDR3 is CAIPRRTGYF. For the CDR3, the DNA is TGTGCCATCCCTAGGCGGACAGGGTACTTC.